The rows below give T cell receptor beta chains drawn from one sample of a study of T cell responses to AZD1222 COVID-19 vaccine. Sequenced by immunoSEQ multiplex PCR; TCRdb stores in-frame clones only, minus some. In the table there are approximately 150,000 clones, 92% of which are singletons. The sample here was peripheral blood, taken 28 days after the second AZD1222 dose. These receptors all stem from an adult who received the AZD1222 COVID-19 vaccine. The CDR3 runs from the conserved cysteine through the conserved F or W. The D gene is left open where the match is weak. Expanded clones get a size class; other rows say once, few or many, or leave the size out.

TRBV14	TRBJ1-1	.	.	CASSQTPNLGNTEAFF	TGTGCCAGCAGCCAAACACCAAACCTCGGGAACACTGAAGCTTTCTTT
TRBV5-4	TRBJ2-1	.	TRBD2	CASSPMTSGSGNEQFF	TGTGCCAGCAGCCCAATGACTAGCGGGAGTGGAAATGAGCAGTTCTTC
TRBV15	TRBJ1-3	.	.	CATSREVGAYGNTIYF	TGTGCCACCAGCAGAGAGGTCGGAGCTTACGGGAACACCATATATTTT
TRBV4-1	TRBJ1-3	.	TRBD1	CASTDPPAGGITGNTIYF	TGCGCCAGCACCGATCCTCCGGCAGGGGGGATAACTGGAAACACCATATATTTT
TRBV27	TRBJ2-1	.	.	CASSQGIYNEQFF	TGTGCCAGCAGTCAGGGGATCTACAATGAGCAGTTCTTC
TRBV4-2	TRBJ2-2	.	TRBD2	CASSQTDLAGVRSGELFF	TGTGCCAGCAGCCAAACTGATCTAGCGGGAGTACGGTCCGGGGAGCTGTTTTTT
TRBV18	TRBJ2-7	.	TRBD2	CASSPGTSGGAYEQYF	TGTGCCAGCTCACCAGGGACTAGCGGGGGGGCCTACGAGCAGTACTTC
TRBV4-2	TRBJ2-3	.	.	CASSQEAWEPADTQYF	TGTGCCAGCAGCCAAGAGGCTTGGGAGCCCGCAGATACGCAGTATTTT
TRBV7-2	TRBJ2-1	once	.	CASSPVSGAGEQFF	TGTGCCAGCAGCCCAGTCTCAGGGGCGGGAGAGCAGTTCTTC
TRBV9	TRBJ1-6	.	.	CASSVGAGNSPLHF	TGTGCCAGCAGCGTAGGGGCAGGGAATTCACCCCTCCACTTT
TRBV27	TRBJ1-2	.	.	CASSPTATYGYTF	TGTGCCAGCAGCCCGACAGCGACCTATGGCTACACCTTC
TRBV5-6	TRBJ1-3	.	.	CASSSPGGNTIYF	TGTGCCAGCAGCTCCCCCGGTGGAAACACCATATATTTT
TRBV19	TRBJ1-2	.	TRBD1	CASTAGTGERGYTF	TGTGCCAGTACCGCCGGGACAGGGGAACGTGGCTACACCTTC
TRBV6-6	TRBJ1-2	.	.	CASSYDGARYGYTF	TGTGCCAGCAGTTACGATGGGGCCCGCTATGGCTACACCTTC
TRBV12-5	TRBJ2-2	.	.	CASGLIALGAAWNTGELFF	TGTGCTAGTGGTTTGATCGCGCTAGGGGCAGCTTGGAACACCGGGGAGCTGTTTTTT
TRBV9	TRBJ2-1	.	TRBD2	CASSVAGGLNEQFF	TGTGCCAGCAGCGTAGCGGGGGGGCTTAATGAGCAGTTCTTC
TRBV6-2/TRBV6-3	TRBJ2-1	.	.	CASSQSTYNEQFF	TGTGCCAGCAGTCAGAGCACCTACAATGAGCAGTTCTTC
TRBV4-1	TRBJ1-4	.	TRBD1	CASSLPTGRGEKLFF	TGCGCCAGCAGCCTACCGACAGGGAGGGGTGAAAAACTGTTTTTT
TRBV5-5	TRBJ1-2	.	.	CASIREGTAPYGYTF	TGTGCCAGCATCCGGGAGGGGACCGCCCCATATGGCTACACCTTC
TRBV4-1	TRBJ1-1	once	TRBD1	CASSHLYRGPNTEAFF	TGCGCCAGCAGCCACCTGTACAGGGGCCCCAACACTGAAGCTTTCTTT
TRBV5-5	TRBJ2-1	.	TRBD2	CASSALAGGLYEQFF	TGTGCCAGCAGCGCCTTAGCGGGGGGGCTCTATGAGCAGTTCTTC
TRBV6-5	TRBJ1-5	.	.	CASSRGSNQPQHF	TGTGCCAGCAGTCGAGGGAGCAATCAGCCCCAGCATTTT